Following are 25 T cell receptor beta chains from one sample sequenced in a study of blood T cell repertoires in COVID-19. Assay: immunoSEQ multiplex PCR; the TCRdb copy retains only in-frame clones and omits some. Of 340,000 or so clones in the sample, around 83% were seen once. The sequencing sample was made of peripheral blood. The receptor source for this set is a man in his thirties or forties with active or convalescent COVID-19.

This chain links TRBV30 with TRBJ1-5; D gene ambiguous. This CDR3 is built from 12 residues. V was clipped by 0 bases and J by 11 bases, with 11 bases between them. CDR1 and CDR2 from the germline V gene are GTSNPN and SVGIG (reference sequence). CDR3 amino acids: CAWSVGSVSQHF. The CDR3 DNA sequence: TGTGCCTGGAGTGTCGGGTCGGTGTCCCAGCATTTT.

This chain joins TRBV4-1 and TRBJ1-2, with 7 bases aligning to TRBD1. V lost 6 bases, J lost 0 bases, and 10 bases stayed unmatched. From germline, CDR1 is MGHRA and CDR2 YSYEKL. This CDR3 has 16 residues. In DNA, the CDR3 is TGCGCCAGCAGGTTCGGACGGGGACAGACTAACTATGGCTACACCTTC. Its protein is CASRFGRGQTNYGYTF.

The chain employs TRBV24-1 and TRBJ2-1; possible D gene TRBD2, 5 bases. The CDR3 is 20 residues long. CDR1 is KGHDR, CDR2 SFDVKD, per germline. Trimming removed 0 bases from V and 0 bases from J, with 20 bases in between. Here the CDR3 DNA reads TGTGCCACCAGTGATTTGCGGGATCGTGGCGGGTTAAGCTCCTACAATGAGCAGTTCTTC. Protein: CATSDLRDRGGLSSYNEQFF.

This rearrangement joins TRBV12-3 or TRBV12-4 to TRBJ2-2; D gene unclear. Trimming left V 3 bases short and J 6 bases short, with 5 bases between. The CDR3 is made up of 12 amino acids. The CDR3 DNA sequence: TGTGCCAGCAGTTTGGCAGCCGGGGAGCTGTTTTTT. Its translation is CASSLAAGELFF.

This chain joins TRBV30 and TRBJ2-3, with 7 bases fitting TRBD2. Per germline, CDR1 GTSNPN and CDR2 SVGIG (reference sequence). The V gene end was trimmed by 0 bases and the J gene end by 1 base; junction bases not matched to a gene: 13. This CDR3 comprises 18 residues. The CDR3 DNA reads TGTGCCTGGAGTGTACCGGGGGAGGGACCTCGGGGCACAGATACGCAGTATTTT. Residues: CAWSVPGEGPRGTDTQYF. Drawing the rest from reference TRBV30 and TRBJ2-3, the complete variable domain is SQTIHQWPATLVQPVGSPLSLECTVEGTSNPNLYWYRQAAGRGLQLLFYSVGIGQISSEVPQNLSASRPQDRQFILSSKKLLLSDSGFYLCAWSVPGEGPRGTDTQYFGPGTRLTVL.

The rearrangement joins TRBV9 to TRBJ2-7, with D perhaps matching TRBD1 (6 bases). Looked up from germline, CDR1 is SGDLS and CDR2 is YYNGEE. V lost 4 bases, J lost 0 bases, and 14 bases lay in between. There are 15 residues in the CDR3. The DNA of the CDR3 is TGTGCCAGCAGCCCGCAGATACAGGGCTCCTACGAGCAGTACTTC. It yields the protein CASSPQIQGSYEQYF.

The chain couples TRBV11-2 to TRBJ2-3; a weak D match, TRBD2 (7 bases). This CDR3 contains 14 residues. Germline CDR1 is SGHAT and CDR2 is FQNNGV. The V and J ends lost 10 bases and 5 bases respectively, with 19 bases between them. This chain's CDR3 is CATRAGGGGDTQYF. The CDR3 DNA sequence: TGTGCCACCCGGGCCGGGGGCGGGGGAGATACGCAGTATTTT.

The V call is TRBV7-2, the J call TRBJ1-3; no reliable D call. The CDR3 has 14 residues. V was cut by 5 bases and J by 1 base, with 9 bases left in between. The germline gives CDR1 SGHTA, CDR2 FQGNSA. The CDR3: CASSRDSSGNTIYF. The CDR3 DNA is TGTGCCAGCAGCCGGGATTCTTCTGGAAACACCATATATTTT.

CDR3 coding DNA: TGTGCCAGCAGTGTGGACAGCACCCAGCATTTT. Its protein is CASSVDSTQHF. This chain uses TRBV2 with TRBJ1-5; possibly TRBD1 for D (6 bases). This CDR3 contains 11 residues. Germline lookup yields CDR1 SNHLY and CDR2 FYNNEI. The V and J ends lost 4 bases and 11 bases respectively, with 9 bases between them.

This chain joins TRBV9 and TRBJ2-3; D unresolved. Between the trimmed V and J ends, which lost 3 bases and 1 base, there was a span of 6 bases. Germline V gene sequence: CDR1 SGDLS, CDR2 YYNGEE. This CDR3 comprises 13 residues. CDR3 region: CASSAQGTDTQYF. CDR3 nucleotides: TGTGCCAGCAGCGCGCAGGGCACAGATACGCAGTATTTT.

This chain uses TRBV2 with TRBJ2-3; 9 bases are shared with TRBD2. This CDR3 contains 18 residues. CDR1 is SNHLY and CDR2 is FYNNEI in the germline V gene. With 3 bases clipped from V and 3 bases from J, the junction kept 13 bases outside the gene matches. CDR3 loop: CASSETLGSSGDTDTQYF. CDR3 nucleotides: TGTGCCAGCAGTGAGACGTTGGGTTCTAGCGGGGATACAGATACGCAGTATTTT.

The chain joins TRBV27 to TRBJ2-1, with 8 bases identical to TRBD2. Germline V lookup: CDR1 MNHEY, CDR2 SMNVEV (reference sequence). Trimming took 7 bases from V and 2 from J; bases not matched to a gene: 13. The CDR3 extends over 17 amino acids. The CDR3: CASTPGSGTLAYNEQFF. The CDR3 DNA is TGTGCCAGCACCCCCGGTAGCGGGACCCTAGCCTACAATGAGCAGTTCTTC.

J is TRBJ2-7 and V is TRBV28, with a weak D call TRBD2 (6 bases). The germline CDR1 and CDR2 sequences are MDHEN and SYDVKM. V was cut by 4 bases and J by 7 bases, with 23 bases left in between. The CDR3 totals 16 residues. CDR3 amino acids: CASSYGPGGLAKEQYF. The CDR3 region has the DNA TGTGCCAGCAGTTACGGCCCCGGAGGGCTAGCGAAAGAGCAGTACTTC.

This clone occurred a few times. This rearrangement joins TRBV9 to TRBJ2-7; perhaps TRBD1 as D (5 bases). The CDR3 totals 14 residues. In germline, CDR1 is SGDLS, CDR2 YYNGEE. Trimming stripped 4 bases from V and 0 bases from J, with 11 bases between. The CDR3 spells CASSPRTLSYEQYF. The CDR3 DNA follows: TGTGCCAGCAGCCCCCGGACACTCTCCTACGAGCAGTACTTC.

This sequence joins TRBV15 and TRBJ2-7; 10 bases line up with TRBD1. CDR1 is LNHNV and CDR2 is YYDKDF in the germline V gene (reference sequence). CDR3 length: 15 residues. V lost 1 base, J lost 3 bases, and 3 bases stayed unmatched. Here the CDR3 DNA reads TGTGCCACCAGCAGAGCCGACAGGGGGCTCTACGAGCAGTACTTC. This translates into CATSRADRGLYEQYF.

The chain couples TRBV5-4 to TRBJ2-7; 11 bases align to TRBD2. Germline lookup yields CDR1 SGHNT and CDR2 YYREEE (reference sequence). The CDR3 runs 16 residues. V shed 3 bases, J shed 5 bases, and the junction held 10 bases outside the gene matches. This CDR3 reads CASSSTLAGGPHEQYF. CDR3 in DNA: TGTGCCAGCAGCTCAACCTTAGCGGGAGGGCCCCACGAGCAGTACTTC.

The chain's CDR3 is CASDEGQAGDEQFF. For the CDR3, the DNA is TGCGCCAGCGATGAGGGACAGGCGGGGGATGAGCAGTTCTTC. The chain is built from TRBV5-1 and TRBJ2-1; D is possibly TRBD1 (8 bases). Trimming took off 7 bases at V and 8 bases at J, with 19 bases between the two ends. The germline V gene encodes CDR1 SGHRS and CDR2 YFSETQ. The CDR3 extends over 14 amino acids.

This clone was seen just once. This chain uses TRBV18 with TRBJ2-1; 11 bases fit TRBD2. Germline V gene data show CDR1 as KGHSH and CDR2 as LQKENI. The CDR3 spans 16 residues. The V gene end was trimmed by 8 bases and the J gene end by 2 bases; junction bases not matched to a gene: 8. The CDR3 coding sequence is TGTGCCAGCACCCCGACTAGCGGGACCACCTACAATGAGCAGTTCTTC. It encodes CASTPTSGTTYNEQFF.

The sample holds a few counts of this clone. The rearrangement uses TRBV19 and TRBJ1-1; D gene unclear. V was pared by 2 bases and J by 4 bases, with 14 bases between. From germline, CDR1 is LNHDA and CDR2 SQIVND (reference sequence). CDR3 size: 15 residues. CDR3: CASSILPGSVTEAFF. Written as DNA, the CDR3 is TGTGCCAGTAGTATATTACCGGGATCGGTCACTGAAGCTTTCTTT.

This clone was recorded a few times. The chain carries TRBV5-1 and TRBJ2-5, with D hard to call. This CDR3 is built from 16 residues. The germline V gene has CDR1 SGHRS and CDR2 YFSETQ. Trimming removed 0 bases at V and 2 bases at J, with 14 bases between. CDR3 in amino acids: CASSLVSGGRQETQYF. Here the CDR3 DNA reads TGCGCCAGCAGCTTGGTTTCGGGTGGTCGGCAAGAGACCCAGTACTTC.

The V call is TRBV29-1, the J call TRBJ2-7; TRBD1 aligns across 7 bases. The V and J ends lost 7 bases and 0 bases, in that order; junction bases with no gene match: 6. The germline V gene has CDR1 SQVTM and CDR2 ANQGSEA. The CDR3 is 13 amino acids. In nucleotides, the CDR3 is TGCAGCGCTCGGGACAGTTACTCCTACGAGCAGTACTTC. Translated: CSARDSYSYEQYF.

V and J are TRBV7-9 and TRBJ2-1; D not certain. CDR1 is SEHNR, CDR2 FQNEAQ, per germline (reference sequence). The V end was cut by 3 bases, the J end by 2 bases, with 2 bases between. The CDR3 contains 12 residues. The CDR3 nucleotides are TGTGCCAGCAGCTTCACCTACAATGAGCAGTTCTTC. Translating it yields CASSFTYNEQFF.

This chain connects TRBV4-3 to TRBJ1-1; the D is unclear. This CDR3 has 15 residues. CDR1 is LGHNA and CDR2 is YSLEER in the germline V gene. The V and J ends lost 0 bases and 1 base respectively, with 9 bases between them. Here the CDR3 DNA reads TGCGCCAGCAGCCAAGACGGCGGGAGGAACACTGAAGCTTTCTTT. This codes for CASSQDGGRNTEAFF.

The chain recombines TRBV23-1 with TRBJ1-3, with D maybe TRBD1 (5 bases). TRBV23-1 is annotated as an ORF whose role is uncertain. The CDR3 length is 12 residues. Deletions cut 10 bases from V and 2 bases from J, with 9 bases between. CDR3 DNA sequence: TGCGCCAAGGAACAGGCTGGAAACACCATATATTTT. Translating it yields CAKEQAGNTIYF.

CDR3 region: CASSQELAGVYEQYF. DNA for the CDR3: TGCGCCAGCAGCCAAGAGCTAGCGGGAGTCTACGAGCAGTACTTC. The V gene is TRBV4-3, the J gene TRBJ2-7; 10 positions agree with TRBD2. The J segment lost 3 bases and the V segment lost 0 bases, leaving 2 bases of the junction unmatched. This CDR3 is built from 15 residues. Germline V lookup: CDR1 LGHNA, CDR2 YSLEER.